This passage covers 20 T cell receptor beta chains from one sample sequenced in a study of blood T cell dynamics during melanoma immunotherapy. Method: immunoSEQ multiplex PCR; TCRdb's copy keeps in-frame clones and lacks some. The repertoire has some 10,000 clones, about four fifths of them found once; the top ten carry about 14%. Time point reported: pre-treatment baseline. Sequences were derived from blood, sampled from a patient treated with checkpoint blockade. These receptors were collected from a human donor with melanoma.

This chain's CDR3 is CASILAGTENTGELFF. In DNA, the CDR3 is TGTGCCAGCATTCTAGCCGGGACCGAGAACACCGGGGAGCTGTTTTTT. The rearrangement uses TRBV6-6 and TRBJ2-2; either TRBD1 or TRBD2 may supply D (5 bases each). The CDR3 covers 16 residues. Germline V gene lookup returns CDR1 MNHNY and CDR2 SVGAGI (reference sequence). The V gene lost 7 bases and the J gene lost 1 base, with 16 bases spanning the gap.

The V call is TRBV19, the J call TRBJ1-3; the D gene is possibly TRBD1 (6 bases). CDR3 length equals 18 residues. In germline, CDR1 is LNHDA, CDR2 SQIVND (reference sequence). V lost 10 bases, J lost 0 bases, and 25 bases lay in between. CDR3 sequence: CATSDGGVLKDSGNTIYF. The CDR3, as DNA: TGTGCCACCTCAGACGGGGGCGTTTTAAAAGACTCTGGAAACACCATATATTTT.

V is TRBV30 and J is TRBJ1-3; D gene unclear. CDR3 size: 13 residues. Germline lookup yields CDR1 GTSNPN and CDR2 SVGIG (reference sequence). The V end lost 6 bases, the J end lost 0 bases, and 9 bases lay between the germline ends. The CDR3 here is CACGRNSGNTIYF. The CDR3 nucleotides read TGTGCCTGTGGACGGAACTCTGGAAACACCATATATTTT.

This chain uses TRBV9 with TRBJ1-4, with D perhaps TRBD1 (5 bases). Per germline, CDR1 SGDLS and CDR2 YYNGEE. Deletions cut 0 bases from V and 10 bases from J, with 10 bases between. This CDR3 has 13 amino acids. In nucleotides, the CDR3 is TGTGCCAGCAGCGTAGGGGGGGAAGGAAAACTGTTTTTT. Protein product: CASSVGGEGKLFF.

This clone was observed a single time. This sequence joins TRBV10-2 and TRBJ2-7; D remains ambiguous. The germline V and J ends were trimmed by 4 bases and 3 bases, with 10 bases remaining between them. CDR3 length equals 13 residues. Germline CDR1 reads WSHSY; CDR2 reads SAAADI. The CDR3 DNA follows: TGCGCCAGCAGTGGGTCTGGGCTCTACGAGCAGTACTTC. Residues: CASSGSGLYEQYF.

In DNA form, the CDR3 reads TGTGCCAGCAGTTTGCAGGGGCGGAACACTGAAGCTTTCTTT. The encoded protein is CASSLQGRNTEAFF. The rearrangement links TRBV6-5 to TRBJ1-1, with TRBD1 as a possible D gene (6 bases). Germline V gene data show CDR1 as MNHEY and CDR2 as SVGAGI. Trimming removed 4 bases at V and 1 base at J, with 10 bases between. This CDR3 has 14 amino acids.

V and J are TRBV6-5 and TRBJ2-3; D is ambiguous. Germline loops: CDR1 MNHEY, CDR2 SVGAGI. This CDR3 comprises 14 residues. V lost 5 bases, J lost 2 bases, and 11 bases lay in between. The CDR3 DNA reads TGTGCCAGCAGTCCCGGGCTACACACAGATACGCAGTATTTT. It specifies CASSPGLHTDTQYF.

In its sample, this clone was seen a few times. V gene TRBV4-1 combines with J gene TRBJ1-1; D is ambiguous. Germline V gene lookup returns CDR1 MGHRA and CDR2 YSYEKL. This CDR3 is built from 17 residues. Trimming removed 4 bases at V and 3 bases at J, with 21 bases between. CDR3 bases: TGCGCCAGCAGCCCGGGTACCGGGCCGGGGAGCTACACTGAAGCTTTCTTT. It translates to CASSPGTGPGSYTEAFF.

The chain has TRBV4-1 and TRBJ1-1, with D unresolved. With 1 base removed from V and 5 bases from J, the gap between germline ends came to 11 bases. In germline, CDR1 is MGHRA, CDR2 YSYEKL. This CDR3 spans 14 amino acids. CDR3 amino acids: CASSQGAVRTEAFF. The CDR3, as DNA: TGCGCCAGCAGCCAAGGTGCGGTTCGAACTGAAGCTTTCTTT.

Here the CDR3 reads CASSPRLGGDWDRGETQYF. CDR3 coding DNA: TGTGCCAGCAGCCCCCGGCTAGGGGGGGATTGGGATAGGGGAGAGACCCAGTACTTC. The chain is built from TRBV9 and TRBJ2-5; the D gene is possibly TRBD2 (7 bases). The CDR3 totals 19 residues. From germline, CDR1 is SGDLS and CDR2 YYNGEE. The ends were cut back, 4 bases at V and 4 bases at J, with 29 bases in the middle.

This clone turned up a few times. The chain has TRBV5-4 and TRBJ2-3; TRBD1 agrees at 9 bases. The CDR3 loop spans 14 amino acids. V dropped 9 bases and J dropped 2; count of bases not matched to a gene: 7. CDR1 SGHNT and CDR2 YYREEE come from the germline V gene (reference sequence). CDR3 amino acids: CATRQGVHTDTQYF. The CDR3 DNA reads TGTGCCACAAGACAGGGGGTCCACACAGATACGCAGTATTTT.

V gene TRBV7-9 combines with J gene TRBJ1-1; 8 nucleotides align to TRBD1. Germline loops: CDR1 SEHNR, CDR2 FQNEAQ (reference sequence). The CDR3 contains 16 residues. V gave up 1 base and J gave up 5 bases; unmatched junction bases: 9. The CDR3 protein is CASSLGTGGLRTEAFF. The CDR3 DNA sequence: TGTGCCAGCAGCTTAGGTACAGGGGGGCTACGGACTGAAGCTTTCTTT.

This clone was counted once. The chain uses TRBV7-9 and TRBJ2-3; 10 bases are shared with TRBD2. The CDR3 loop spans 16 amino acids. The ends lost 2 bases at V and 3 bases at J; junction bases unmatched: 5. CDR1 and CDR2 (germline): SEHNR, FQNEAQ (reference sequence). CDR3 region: CASSLSSGGPTDTQYF. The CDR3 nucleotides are TGTGCCAGCAGCTTATCTAGCGGGGGCCCTACAGATACGCAGTATTTT.

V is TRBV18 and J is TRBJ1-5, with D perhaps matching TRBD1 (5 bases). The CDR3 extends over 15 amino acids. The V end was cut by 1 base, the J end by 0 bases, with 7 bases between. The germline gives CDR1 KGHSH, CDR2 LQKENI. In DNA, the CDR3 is TGTGCCAGCTCACCACAGGGGCATAGCAATCAGCCCCAGCATTTT. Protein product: CASSPQGHSNQPQHF.

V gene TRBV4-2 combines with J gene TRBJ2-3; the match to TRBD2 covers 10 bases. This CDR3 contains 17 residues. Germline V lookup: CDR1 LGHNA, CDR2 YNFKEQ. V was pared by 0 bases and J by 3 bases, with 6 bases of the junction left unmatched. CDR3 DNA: TGTGCCAGCAGCCAAGATGGTCCTAGCGGGGGAACAGATACGCAGTATTTT. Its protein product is CASSQDGPSGGTDTQYF.

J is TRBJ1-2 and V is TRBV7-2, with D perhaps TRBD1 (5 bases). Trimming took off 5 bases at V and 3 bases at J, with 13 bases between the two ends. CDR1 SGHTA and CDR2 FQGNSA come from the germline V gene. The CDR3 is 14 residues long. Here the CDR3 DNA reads TGTGCCAGCAGCCCCAGACGGGGCGACTATGGCTACACCTTC. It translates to CASSPRRGDYGYTF. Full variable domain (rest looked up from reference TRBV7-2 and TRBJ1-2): GAGVSQSPSNKVTEKGKDVELRCDPISGHTALYWYRQSLGQGLEFLIYFQGNSAPDKSGLPSDRFSAERTGGSVSTLTIQRTQQEDSAVYLCASSPRRGDYGYTFGSGTRLTVV.

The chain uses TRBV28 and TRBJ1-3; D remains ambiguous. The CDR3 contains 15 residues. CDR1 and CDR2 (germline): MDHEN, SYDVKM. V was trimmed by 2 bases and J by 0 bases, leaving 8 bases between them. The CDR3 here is CASSLNSRSGNTIYF. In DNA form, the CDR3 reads TGTGCCAGCAGTTTAAACAGCCGCTCTGGAAACACCATATATTTT.

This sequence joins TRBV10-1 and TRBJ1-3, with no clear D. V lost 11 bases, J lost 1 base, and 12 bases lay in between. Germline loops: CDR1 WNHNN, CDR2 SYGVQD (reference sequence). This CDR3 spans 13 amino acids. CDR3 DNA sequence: TGCGCCCCCAGTTCCTTGTCTGGAAACACCATATATTTT. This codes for CAPSSLSGNTIYF.

Here the CDR3 reads CASSSQGLSTEAFF. The CDR3 DNA reads as TGTGCCAGCAGCTCCCAGGGACTGAGCACTGAAGCTTTCTTT. J is TRBJ1-1 and V is TRBV7-2, with D perhaps TRBD1 (5 bases). The CDR3 has 14 residues. Germline V gene data show CDR1 as SGHTA and CDR2 as FQGNSA. V dropped 4 bases and J dropped 4 bases, with 13 bases sitting between them.

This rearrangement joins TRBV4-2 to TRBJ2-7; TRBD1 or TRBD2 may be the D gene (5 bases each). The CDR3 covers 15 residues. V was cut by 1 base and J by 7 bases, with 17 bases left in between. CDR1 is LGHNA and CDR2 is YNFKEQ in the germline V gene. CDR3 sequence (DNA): TGTGCCAGCAGCCAAGTTGGAACGTCCTGGGGGGAGCAGTACTTC. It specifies CASSQVGTSWGEQYF.